The 8 T cell receptor beta chains below come from one sample, sequenced in a study of T-cell memory formation after mild COVID-19. TCRdb itself ran the 5' RACE reads through MiXCR, one entry per CDR3 protein. Seen here are approximately 340,000 distinct CDR3 sequences, approximately 16% observed once, and the top ten hold 20% to 25%. The sample was PBMCs or a T cell subset sorted from them (not recorded which). These TCRs come from a man between 18 and 35 years old who had mild COVID-19 (a few samples of this study predate the infection). Cell type and time point are not known.

This clonotype has ten or more counts. V gene TRBV5-1 combines with J gene TRBJ2-7; 8 bases match TRBD1. V lost 0 bases and J lost 3; bases outside the gene matches: 5. The CDR3 has 15 residues. CDR1 SGHRS and CDR2 YFSETQ come from the germline V gene. CDR3 region: CASSLGPGQGYEQYF. CDR3 in DNA: TGCGCCAGCAGCTTGGGACCTGGACAGGGCTACGAGCAGTACTTC.

V is TRBV7-3 and J is TRBJ2-2; 9 positions match TRBD2. Unmatched junction bases numbered 3, after V lost 6 bases and J lost 4 bases. CDR3 length: 14 amino acids. Per germline, CDR1 SGHTA and CDR2 FQGTGA. The CDR3 loop is CASSPGLATGELFF. The CDR3 DNA follows: TGTGCCAGCAGTCCGGGACTAGCCACCGGGGAGCTGTTTTTT.

The chain uses TRBV4-2 and TRBJ1-5; D is ambiguous. The V gene's germline CDR1 is LGHNA and CDR2 YNFKEQ. The CDR3 has 16 amino acids. Trimming shortened V by 5 bases and J by 2 bases, and 16 bases separated the two germline ends. CDR3 region: CASSTHYKPRNQPQHF. DNA for the CDR3: TGTGCCAGCAGCACTCACTATAAGCCCCGCAATCAGCCCCAGCATTTT.

V and J are TRBV5-1 and TRBJ2-6; 7 bases are shared with TRBD1. The CDR3 is made up of 18 amino acids. V trimming: 5 bases; J trimming: 0 bases; junction bases outside the gene matches: 11. Germline CDR1 and CDR2: SGHRS and YFSETQ. The CDR3 reads CASRSGTDLYSGANVLTF. The CDR3 DNA reads as TGCGCCAGCAGATCCGGGACAGACCTATACTCTGGGGCCAACGTCCTGACTTTC. The full variable domain, rest sourced from reference TRBV5-1 and TRBJ2-6, is KAGVTQTPRYLIKTRGQQVTLSCSPISGHRSVSWYQQTPGQGLQFLFEYFSETQRNKGNFPGRFSGRQFSNSRSEMNVSTLELGDSALYLCASRSGTDLYSGANVLTFGAGSRLTVL.

This rearrangement joins TRBV6-1 to TRBJ2-7; TRBD1 might be the D (6 bases). Per the germline V gene, CDR1 is MNHNS and CDR2 is SASEGT. The V gene lost 4 bases and the J gene lost 1 base, with 14 bases spanning the gap. This CDR3 contains 15 residues. The CDR3 DNA reads TGTGCCAGCAGTGTACAGGGCGTCCAATCCTACGAGCAGTACTTC. Amino acids: CASSVQGVQSYEQYF.

This clonotype has ten or more counts. V gene TRBV6-2 or TRBV6-3 combines with J gene TRBJ2-1; the D is unclear. Germline CDR1 is MNHEY and CDR2 is SVGEGT. V lost 8 bases, J lost 0 bases, and 14 bases lay in between. The CDR3 length is 15 residues. The CDR3 sequence is CASPFATRSYNEQFF. CDR3 nucleotides: TGTGCCAGCCCCTTTGCAACCCGCTCCTACAATGAGCAGTTCTTC.

This chain uses TRBV29-1 with TRBJ2-2, with D possibly being TRBD2 (5 bases). Per germline, CDR1 SQVTM and CDR2 ANQGSEA. The V end was cut by 4 bases, the J end by 7 bases, with 10 bases between. The CDR3 is 12 residues long. Written as DNA, the CDR3 is TGCAGCGTTGGGCGGGTTGGCGGGGAGCTGTTTTTT. It codes for CSVGRVGGELFF.

This sequence joins TRBV3-2 and TRBJ1-4. TRBV3-2 is a known pseudogene. The CDR3 loop spans 15 amino acids. For the CDR3, the DNA is TGTGCCAGCAGCCATGCCGACGGTTCGGGTGAAAAACTGTTTTTT. Its protein is CASSHADGSGEKLFF.